This T cell receptor beta chain emerged from a study of blood T cell repertoires in COVID-19. Study in general: Nucleic acid was either cDNA or gDNA, and it came from T cells, B-cell-depleted T cells, or PBMCs.

V was cut by 7 bases and J by 4 bases, with 8 bases left in between. Germline loops: CDR1 MNHEY, CDR2 SVGAGI. The CDR3 is 12 residues long. Assay used: immunoSEQ multiplex PCR; TCRdb lists only in-frame clones, some missing. The top ten hold roughly 4.4% of the sample, which has around 100,000 clones, approximately 90% seen once. The TCR originated in a woman aged 45-59 years with acute or convalescent COVID-19. The chain is built from TRBV6-5 and TRBJ1-5; D may be TRBD1 (5 bases). The source material was peripheral blood. The chain's CDR3 is CASKPGNQPQHF. DNA for the CDR3: TGTGCCAGCAAACCAGGGAATCAGCCCCAGCATTTT.